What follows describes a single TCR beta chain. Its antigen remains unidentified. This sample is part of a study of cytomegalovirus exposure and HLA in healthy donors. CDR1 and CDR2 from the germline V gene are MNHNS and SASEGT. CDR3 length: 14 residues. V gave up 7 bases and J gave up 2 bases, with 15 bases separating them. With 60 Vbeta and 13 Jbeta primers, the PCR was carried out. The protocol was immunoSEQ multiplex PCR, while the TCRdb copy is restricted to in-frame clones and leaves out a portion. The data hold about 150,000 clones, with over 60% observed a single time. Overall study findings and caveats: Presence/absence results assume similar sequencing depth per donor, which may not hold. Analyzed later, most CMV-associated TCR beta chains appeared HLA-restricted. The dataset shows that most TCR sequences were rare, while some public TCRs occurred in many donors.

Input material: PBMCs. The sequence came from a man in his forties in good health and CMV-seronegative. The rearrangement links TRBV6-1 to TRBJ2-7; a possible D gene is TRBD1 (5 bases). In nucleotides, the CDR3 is TGTGCCAGCAAAAATGCAGGGCCCCCCTACGAGCAGTACTTC. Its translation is CASKNAGPPYEQYF.